The sequence of this T cell receptor beta chain was determined in a study of CD8+CD57+ T cells in acquired aplastic anemia. Study-wide points: Levels of CD8+ Simpson's diversity were not significantly distinct in patients versus controls.

V lost 1 base and J 3 bases, leaving 13 bases between the germline ends. CDR1 is SGHVS and CDR2 is FQNEAQ in the germline V gene. This CDR3 has 15 residues. Whoever was chosen for sequencing had shown CD8+CD57+ cell expansion by flow cytometry. Therapy had not been given to patients before blood sampling. As for this clonotype: Its antigen is not known.

The template used for profiling TCR beta VDJ and CDR3 was genomic DNA. TCRdb used MiXCR to reprocess the reads, holding one entry per CDR3 protein. Among some 170,000 distinct CDR3 sequences, around half were seen once, and the ten largest hold under 1.2%. Sequencing was done on a sample of sorted CD4+, CD8+, or CD8+CD57+ T cells (not recorded which) from PBMCs. The rearrangement uses TRBV7-8 and TRBJ2-7, with D unresolved. This sequence originates from a human donor with aplastic anemia. The CDR3 loop is CASSLDPLSGYEQYF. DNA of the CDR3: TGTGCCAGCAGCTTAGATCCCCTCAGTGGCTACGAGCAGTACTTC.